Listed here is a single T cell receptor (beta chain). This clone came up once. No cognate antigen has been identified for it. No base quality information exists; no much larger clone differs at one position. This entry belongs to a study of long-term antiretroviral therapy in people with HIV (dated by TCRdb to 2022 to 2024). About the full investigation: The earliest samples were collected roughly a decade before the 2015 WHO recommendation for immediate ART, at a time when ART was usually postponed until CD4 counts fell. No cross-contamination during QIAcube processing turned up in test extractions that ran a monoclonal T-cell line alongside 30 or so polyclonal samples. A retrospective serial study tested whether changes in peripheral blood TRB repertoire composition and diversity were associated with ART initiation and durable HIV suppression. Among the roughly 30 participants with HIV, more than ten were female. From some 27 adults with confirmed HIV infection, the cohort provided 150 to 200 cryopreserved PBMC samples, gathered serially across a mean of around 6 years (range 1-12). The research as a whole found: Because cell numbers in pre-ART samples were limited, unsorted PBMC were profiled instead of sorted CD4+ and CD8+ T cells. The samples span the years 2004 to 2017, and the ART regimens used at that time may not be as effective as current regimens. Because PBMC availability was limited, only the TCR beta chain was sequenced, with no alpha chain pairing. HIV repertoires had narrower CDR3 length ranges than controls, and the network structure suggested an antigen-experienced repertoire that shifted only slightly toward naive after ART. Expanded TRB clones identified before ART initiation dominated the repertoire at all time points, although this dominance fluctuated and declined in many PLHIV after ART. Inferences about post-ART repertoire changes are limited because no data were available on ART adherence, viral resistance or therapy changes. Starting ART was linked to a significant rise in TRB diversity, yet even after long-term ART the diversity remained significantly lower than in transplant donor controls.

Participants were included only if at least one PBMC sample before ART initiation and at least two post-ART samples were available. All participants with HIV were treated in the United States of America. Cryopreserved samples of roughly 0.95-10 million PBMC were thawed and washed before DNA extraction. At the time of the earliest PBMC sample for each participant with HIV, ages ranged from 23 to 54 years. Per participant, PBMC samples came from 1-4 timepoints prior to ART initiation and 2-8 timepoints following ART initiation, for a median of 7 samples. For every participant, serial HIV viral load, CD4+ T-cell count, ART history and demographic data were obtained. Using a Qiagen kit on a QIAcube, genomic DNA was extracted from unsorted PBMC, with samples processed in batches of 12. The immunoSEQ hsTCRB v3.0 assay was used at survey level resolution for TRB variable region sequencing. The target sequencing depth for TRB was roughly 35,000-50,000 T-cell genomes per sample. TRB libraries were pooled and sequenced on an Illumina MiSeq using a v3 150-cycle kit. The study's own analysis went as follows. Repertoire analysis was run in R within a reproducible Nextflow workflow that covered QC, data transformation and analysis. LymphoSeq2, an R package for exploring AIRR-Seq data, was used to implement the custom analyses. A few samples yielding fewer than 5000 total TRB sequences were excluded, leaving approximately 190 analyzed HIV repertoires. Among the 170 to 200 retained HIV repertoires, 55 to 65 were collected before ART initiation and roughly 130 after ART initiation. Repertoires were downsampled to 5000 TRB nucleotide sequences, with summary statistics averaged over 100 downsampling iterations. TRB sequences were retained for analysis only if CDR3 regions of at least seven amino acids were present. Two measures captured diversity: a Shannon entropy-derived clonality score and the Gini coefficient. In the repertoire networks, any two of the top 5000 CDR3 amino acid sequences were connected whenever the two sequences differed by an edit distance of one. GLIPH2 predicted antigen specificity groups and MHC restriction for TRB CDR3 amino acid sequences. To flag known CMV, EBV, HIV or tissue antigen associations, CDR3 amino acid sequences were matched against VDJdb and McPAS-TCR. Pre-ART, post-ART and control groups were compared with Wilcoxon signed-rank tests and Holm-Bonferroni correction. What TCRdb holds here is the immuneACCESS table cut down to in-frame rearrangements. Part of the clones is not present; checked against another copy, under half of the missing clones reflect an unresolved V gene, and the others are unexplained. V, J and clone size reflect that table, while D and trimming were determined from the DNA. The sample contains about 25,000 clones, 70% to 90% of them found a single time. The top ten clonotypes cover around a sixth of the sample.

Specimen: unsorted PBMCs, collected 1.2 years after starting antiretroviral therapy. This sequence was found in a man in his forties or fifties with HIV.

The CDR3 here reads CASSKIRGNEQFF. The sequenced DNA is TGTGCCAGCAGCAAAATCCGGGGCAACGAGCAGTTCTTC. The receptor chain draws on TRBV7-3 and TRBJ2-1; the D region is possibly TRBD1 or TRBD2, each matching across 5 bases. V loses 5 bases of germline sequence and J loses 10 bases, and the interval between the two ends is 15 bases. CDR1 and CDR2 (SGHTA, FQGTGA) derive from the germline V gene. Including the terminal cysteine and phenylalanine, the CDR3 comprises 13 residues. CDR3 DNA only is kept here, 39 bases in frame from base 1.